The rows below give T cell receptor beta chains drawn from one sample of a study of human T cells and chemical hapten exposure. TCRdb re-called the RACE reads with MiXCR, one entry per CDR3 protein. Found here are some 36,000 distinct CDR3 sequences, 9.5% of them singletons; the top ten hold approximately 25%. The source was whole blood, collected in connection with sensitization to the hapten diphenylcyclopropenone (DPC). These receptors were collected from a man aged 45-65 years with alopecia areata. Some clones in this sample may be carry-over from other donors' samples. Both conserved end residues are trimmed from each CDR3. Only some rows state a clone size, as once, few, many or a class for expanded clones.

V gene | clone size | CDR3 protein
TRBV28 | NA | ASSPQLAKNIQY
TRBV3-1 | NA | ASSQGLAGQGQF
TRBV11-2 | many | ASSAWGEQY
TRBV6-2/TRBV6-3 | NA | ASSYSTVLGDTYQETQY
TRBV27 | NA | ASSQTRQETQY
TRBV4-3 | NA | ASSQVGYNEQF
TRBV11-3 | NA | ASSLGQTYEQY
TRBV6-1 | few | ASNPQANTGELF
TRBV27 | many | ASIRQGTFVQY
TRBV6-5 | few | ASSSEREGVWNEQF
TRBV12-3/TRBV12-4 | many | ASRPGAADTYNEQF
TRBV28 | few | VIAGINTGELF
TRBV11-2 | NA | ASSPQNTGELF
TRBV20-1 | many | SARDPSHHITGELF
TRBV29-1 | NA | SVGLGQGTSGANVLT
TRBV28 | few | ASNLAGEKLF
TRBV20-1 | many | SAQIASVSTDTQY
TRBV5-1 | many | ASTPQGAGEKLF
TRBV4-1 | NA | ASSQEWGAGANVLT
TRBV28 | once | ASRYRGNQPQH
TRBV7-3 | many | ASSLTGSGYNEQF
TRBV6-5 | NA | ASSFVRGRDTQY
TRBV7-6 | many | ASSSGVSRTDTQY
TRBV5-4 | NA | ASSQGTAGNTIY
TRBV7-9 | few | ASSSALGETQY
TRBV12-2 | many | ASRPSSGGPQETQY
TRBV5-5 | few | ASSFVPGQGARDT
TRBV7-2 | NA | ASSPWTSGREQF
TRBV29-1 | many | SVGDRGSRTQY
TRBV5-1 | many | ASSLETSGSDEQF
TRBV29-1 | few | SVGGPGETQY
TRBV11-2 | few | ASSLASWPGGNEQF
TRBV5-1 | few | ASSLFLAGGITDTQY
TRBV3-1 | many | AAGDLQETQY
TRBV7-9 | few | ASSLHGVPPGEQF
TRBV4-1 | NA | ASSLPGSRGEQY
TRBV5-1 | few | ASSLAGGGSYNEQF
TRBV5-5 | many | ASSLSESSYNEQF
TRBV4-3 | many | ASSQTGLSNEQY
TRBV29-1 | few | SGDMRGYGYT
TRBV7-9 | NA | ASSSGQYYEQY
TRBV20-1 | many | SAMAGHEQY
TRBV28 | few | ASGLINEQF
TRBV20-1 | NA | SASKSGPYNEQF
TRBV11-3 | few | ASSLSGTAWNEQF
TRBV5-5 | few | ASSLALDSYGYT
TRBV29-1 | many | SVSFGSGNDEQY
TRBV3-1 | many | ASSRTSGSDEQF
TRBV4-1 | many | ASSQAPSTSGSNTQY